The clone carrying this T cell receptor beta chain was seen once. This CDR3 is 16 amino acids long. Germline V gene lookup returns CDR1 MNHNS and CDR2 SASEGT. The V end lost 2 bases, the J end lost 11 bases, and 22 bases lay between the germline ends. This specimen comes from a study of shared clonotypes between healthy human individuals. Produced via immunoSEQ multiplex PCR; TCRdb's table is partial and in-frame only. The sample carries under 2,500,000 clones, around 95% recorded once. V gene TRBV6-1 combines with J gene TRBJ2-1; D tentatively reads TRBD1 or TRBD2 (6 bases each). This TCR came from a man younger than 35 in good health. The specimen sequenced was naive CD4+ T cells sorted from blood. Subset: CD45RA+ positively selected. The CDR3 loop is CASSESAGRRGIKQFF. The CDR3 DNA sequence: TGTGCCAGCAGTGAATCGGCGGGACGGAGGGGGATTAAGCAGTTCTTC.